This T cell receptor beta chain comes out of a study of blood T cell repertoires in COVID-19 (dated by TCRdb to 2020 to 2022). Regarding the study in general: Samples from collaborators originated in the United States, Italy and Spain and spanned both the acute and convalescent phases of COVID-19. The prospective study material was composed of cDNA or gDNA derived from T cells, B-cell-depleted T cells, or PBMCs. Deeply sampled blood TCRbeta repertoires from subjects exposed to, actively infected with, or recovered from COVID-19 were included in the dataset. A freely available public database, intended as a resource for researchers studying the immune response to SARS-CoV-2, is where the repertoires were released. The samples were drawn from the first 160 participants of the ongoing ImmuneRACE study and from some 1,300 subjects provided by 6 global collaborators. Sample metadata almost always included a de-identified subject ID, COVID-19 status, age in years and sex. HLA class I and class II types, where available, came from metadata supplied by the sample provider rather than from assay-based typing. The study at large found these results: Clinical and demographic metadata were provided uncurated, with the amount varying by source and participant.

This clone was seen only once. What this receptor recognizes is not known. No much larger clone exists at a distance of one base, and base qualities are not known. One collaborating source in Seattle enrolled patients during active infection and followed them longitudinally through the course of disease. Collaborating institutions collected whole blood in K2EDTA tubes following their own protocols. Collaborator samples were shipped for TCRbeta analysis as frozen whole blood, isolated PBMCs, or DNA extracted from either sample type. The immunoSEQ Assay, a bias-controlled multiplex PCR, was used to amplify TCRbeta CDR3 regions from genomic DNA. On the authors' methods: The number of nucleated cells in each sample was estimated by amplification of reference gene primers within the assay. To quantify the absolute abundance of each unique TCRbeta CDR3 rearrangement, sequence reads were collapsed and filtered. For each sample, productive Simpson clonality was calculated by taking the square root of Simpson's diversity index across productive rearrangements. In TCRdb, the immuneACCESS table is reduced to in-frame sequences with V and J assigned. These tables do not hold every clone; where another copy was compared, an unresolved V gene accounts for under half, and the others remain unexplained. D and trimming were read from the DNA, whereas the V and J calls and clone size are those reported in that table. Within this sample are about 220,000 clones, with 82% of them counted one time only. The leading ten clones occupy approximately 5.2% of the sample.

Including the terminal cysteine and phenylalanine, the CDR3 comprises 16 residues. The retained sequence is limited to the CDR3, 48 bases, with the frame set at the first base. V is cut back by 5 bases and J by 1 base, with 8 bases in the junction unmatched. Based on the germline V gene, the CDR1 and CDR2 sequences are SGHTA and FQGNSA. The rearranged chain carries TRBV7-2 and TRBJ2-7; TRBD2 agrees with 10 junctional bases. The clonotype originates from a woman in her 70s with COVID-19, enrolled during active disease. Sequences were obtained from peripheral blood. The CDR3 protein is CASSRIAGGSSYEQYF. Read as DNA, the sequence is TGTGCCAGCAGCCGGATAGCGGGAGGTTCTTCCTACGAGCAGTACTTC.